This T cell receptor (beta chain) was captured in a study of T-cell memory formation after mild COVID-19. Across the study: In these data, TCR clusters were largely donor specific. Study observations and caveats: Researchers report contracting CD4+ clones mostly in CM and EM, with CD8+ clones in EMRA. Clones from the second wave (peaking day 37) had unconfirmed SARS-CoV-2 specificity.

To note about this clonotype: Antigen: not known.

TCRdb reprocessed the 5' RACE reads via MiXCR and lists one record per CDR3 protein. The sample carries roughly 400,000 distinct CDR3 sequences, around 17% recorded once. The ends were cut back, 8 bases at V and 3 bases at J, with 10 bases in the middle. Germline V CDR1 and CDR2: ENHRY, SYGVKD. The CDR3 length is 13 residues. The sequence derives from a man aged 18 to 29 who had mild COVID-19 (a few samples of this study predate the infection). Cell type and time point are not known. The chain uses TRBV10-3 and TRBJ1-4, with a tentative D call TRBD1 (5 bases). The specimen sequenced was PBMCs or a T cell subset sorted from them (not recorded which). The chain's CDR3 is CAIGRGPNEKLFF. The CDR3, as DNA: TGTGCCATCGGCCGGGGACCTAATGAAAAACTGTTTTTT.